The 18 T cell receptor beta chains listed next were all sequenced from one sample in a study of blood T cell repertoires in COVID-19. Generated by immunoSEQ multiplex PCR, the TCRdb table keeps only in-frame clones and is missing some. The data show about 300,000 clones, about 91% seen once. Sequencing used peripheral blood. Receptor source: a woman in her 30s who had recovered from COVID-19.

This clone came up many times. This chain connects TRBV4-3 to TRBJ2-1, with TRBD2 matching 8 bases. The CDR3 has 16 amino acids. V was pared by 1 base and J by 4 bases, with 6 bases of the junction left unmatched. Per germline, CDR1 LGHNA and CDR2 YSLEER. The CDR3 sequence is CASSQGQRGSYNEQFF. DNA for the CDR3: TGCGCCAGCAGCCAAGGCCAGCGGGGGAGTTACAATGAGCAGTTCTTC.

The chain recombines TRBV6-5 with TRBJ1-2; D is perhaps TRBD1 (5 bases). This CDR3 contains 13 residues. From germline, CDR1 is MNHEY and CDR2 SVGAGI. Trimming cost V 3 bases and J 7 bases, with 12 bases left between them. CDR3 residues: CASSYQGGSGYTF. The CDR3 coding sequence is TGTGCCAGCAGTTATCAGGGTGGCTCTGGCTACACCTTC.

This chain uses TRBV28 with TRBJ1-1; 7 bases line up with TRBD1. Germline V gives CDR1 MDHEN, CDR2 SYDVKM. V trimming: 6 bases; J trimming: 7 bases; junction bases outside the gene matches: 11. This CDR3 is built from 14 residues. The CDR3 here is CASSPGVGGLEAFF. CDR3 nucleotides: TGTGCCAGCAGCCCAGGAGTAGGGGGCCTTGAAGCTTTCTTT.

Only a few counts were recorded for this clone. V and J are TRBV2 and TRBJ1-5, with D unresolved. V was cut by 4 bases and J by 7 bases, with 11 bases left in between. From germline, CDR1 is SNHLY and CDR2 FYNNEI. This CDR3 is 13 amino acids long. This CDR3 reads CASSGGSGQPQHF. The CDR3 nucleotides read TGTGCCAGCAGTGGCGGGAGTGGGCAGCCCCAGCATTTT.

This clone was seen repeatedly, ten times or more. The chain couples TRBV27 to TRBJ1-6; 8 nucleotides match TRBD1. The CDR3 length is 16 residues. V trimming: 8 bases; J trimming: 2 bases; junction bases outside the gene matches: 8. Germline V gives CDR1 MNHEY, CDR2 SMNVEV (reference sequence). The CDR3: CASRKDRDAYNSPLHF. CDR3 coding DNA: TGTGCCAGCCGGAAGGACAGGGACGCCTATAATTCACCCCTCCACTTT.

This clone was seen a single time. The rearrangement joins TRBV5-4 to TRBJ1-2; TRBD1 might be the D (5 bases). The CDR3 contains 13 residues. CDR1 SGHNT and CDR2 YYREEE come from the germline V gene (reference sequence). Trimming left V 4 bases short and J 4 bases short, with 11 bases between. CDR3 nucleotides: TGTGCCAGCAGCGGGGGGGAGGCCTATGGCTACACCTTC. This encodes CASSGGEAYGYTF.

The chain carries TRBV3-1 (or the pseudogene TRBV3-2) and TRBJ1-1; a weak D match, TRBD1 (5 bases). The V and J ends lost 2 bases and 5 bases respectively, with 12 bases between them. The CDR3 is made up of 14 amino acids. In germline, CDR1 is LGHDT, CDR2 YNNKEL (reference sequence). The CDR3 DNA sequence: TGTGCCAGCAGCCAATCCGGGGGAGGGACTGAAGCTTTCTTT. Translating gives CASSQSGGGTEAFF.

The chain uses TRBV7-3 and TRBJ2-3; TRBD2 agrees at 9 bases. Germline V gives CDR1 SGHTA, CDR2 FQGTGA. The length of the CDR3 is 14 residues. J gave up 7 bases and V 0 bases, and 2 bases lay outside the gene matches. In DNA form, the CDR3 reads TGTGCCAGCAGCTTAACGGCTAGCGGGAATACGCAGTATTTT. Its protein is CASSLTASGNTQYF.

The chain uses TRBV18 and TRBJ2-2, with D maybe TRBD2 (5 bases). There are 14 residues in the CDR3. Germline CDR1 KGHSH, CDR2 LQKENI. The germline V and J ends were trimmed by 2 bases and 7 bases, with 11 bases remaining between them. CDR3 sequence reads: CASSPGPGGGELFF. DNA for the CDR3: TGTGCCAGCTCACCAGGCCCAGGAGGCGGGGAGCTGTTTTTT.

The chain carries TRBV30 and TRBJ1-5, with 10 bases identical to TRBD1. The germline CDR1 and CDR2 sequences are GTSNPN and SVGIG (reference sequence). This CDR3 region has 15 residues. The trim removed 0 bases at V and 7 bases at J, leaving 6 bases unmatched. The CDR3 loop reads CAWSVGQGGWQPQHF. Here the CDR3 DNA reads TGTGCCTGGAGTGTTGGACAGGGGGGGTGGCAGCCCCAGCATTTT.

The gene calls are TRBV19 and TRBJ2-1; 7 positions match TRBD2. This CDR3 contains 12 residues. Germline trimming cut 9 bases from V and 14 bases from J; bases unmatched to any gene: 13. CDR1 LNHDA and CDR2 SQIVND come from the germline V gene (reference sequence). CDR3 in amino acids: CASKRWGGSKFF. The CDR3 nucleotides are TGTGCCAGCAAGAGGTGGGGGGGATCGAAGTTCTTC.

The chain employs TRBV7-2 and TRBJ2-7; 9 nucleotides match TRBD2. The CDR3 covers 13 residues. V trimming: 6 bases; J trimming: 2 bases; junction bases outside the gene matches: 2. The germline V gene has CDR1 SGHTA and CDR2 FQGNSA. The CDR3 loop is CASRVAGAYEQYF. The CDR3 nucleotides are TGTGCCAGCAGGGTAGCGGGGGCCTACGAGCAGTACTTC.

V gene TRBV4-2 combines with J gene TRBJ2-3; 7 nucleotides match TRBD2. The CDR3 runs 17 residues. With V trimmed by 1 base and J by 5 bases, 12 bases remained unmatched. The germline gives CDR1 LGHNA, CDR2 YNFKEQ. Written as DNA, the CDR3 is TGTGCCAGCAGCCAAGGGGGTGGGCTAGCGGATATAGATACGCAGTATTTT. Translated: CASSQGGGLADIDTQYF.

This sequence joins TRBV7-9 and TRBJ1-4; D is uncertain. Germline assignment: CDR1 SEHNR and CDR2 FQNEAQ (reference sequence). V gave up 1 base and J gave up 5 bases, with 8 bases separating them. CDR3 length: 14 amino acids. CDR3 protein: CASSLDSLNEKLFF. CDR3 nucleotides: TGTGCCAGCAGCTTAGACAGTCTGAATGAAAAACTGTTTTTT.

The chain has TRBV2 and TRBJ1-2; TRBD1 agrees at 7 bases. With 2 bases clipped from V and 5 bases from J, the junction kept 5 bases outside the gene matches. CDR3 size: 14 residues. Per germline, CDR1 SNHLY and CDR2 FYNNEI. The CDR3 DNA reads as TGTGCCAGCAGTGAAACAGGGGTAATTTATGGCTACACCTTC. It is translated as CASSETGVIYGYTF.

The V and J genes are TRBV3-1 (or the pseudogene TRBV3-2) and TRBJ2-7, with 8 nucleotides matching TRBD1. The germline V gene has CDR1 LGHDT and CDR2 YNNKEL (reference sequence). The V gene end was trimmed by 1 base and the J gene end by 7 bases; junction bases not matched to a gene: 9. CDR3 length: 15 amino acids. The CDR3 nucleotides read TGTGCCAGCAGCCAAGGACAGGGGAGTTCCCGGGAGCAGTACTTC. The encoded protein is CASSQGQGSSREQYF.

V usage is TRBV10-3 and J usage is TRBJ2-3, with 7 nucleotides matching TRBD2. The V gene's germline CDR1 is ENHRY and CDR2 SYGVKD. This CDR3 is built from 15 residues. Unmatched junction bases numbered 7, after V lost 6 bases and J lost 1 base. CDR3: CAIRSSGRRTDTQYF. The DNA of the CDR3 is TGTGCCATCAGATCTAGCGGCCGCCGCACAGATACGCAGTATTTT.

The chain is built from TRBV6-5 and TRBJ1-2; 9 bases are shared with TRBD1. This CDR3 has 14 residues. The germline V gene has CDR1 MNHEY and CDR2 SVGAGI. Germline trimming cut 7 bases from V and 6 bases from J; bases unmatched to any gene: 9. CDR3: CASTRDRVYDGYTF. The CDR3 DNA is TGTGCCAGCACCCGGGACAGGGTATACGATGGCTACACCTTC.